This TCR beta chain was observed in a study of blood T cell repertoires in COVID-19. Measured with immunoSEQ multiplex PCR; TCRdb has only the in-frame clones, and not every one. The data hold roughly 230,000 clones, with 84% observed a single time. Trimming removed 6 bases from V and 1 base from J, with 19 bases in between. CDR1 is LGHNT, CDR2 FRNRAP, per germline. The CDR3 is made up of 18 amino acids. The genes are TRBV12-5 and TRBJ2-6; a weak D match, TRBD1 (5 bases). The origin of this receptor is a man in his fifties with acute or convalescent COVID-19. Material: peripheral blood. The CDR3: CASGSLGVGRSGANVLTF. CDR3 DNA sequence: TGTGCTAGTGGCTCCTTAGGGGTGGGTAGGTCTGGGGCCAACGTCCTGACTTTC.